These T cell receptor beta chains were read from a single sample in a study of neoadjuvant anti-PD-1 for oral cavity cancer. This table comes from immunoSEQ multiplex PCR, and its TCRdb copy is limited to in-frame clones, with some not included. The sample lists 20,000 to 25,000 clones, over 35% occurring once. Source: tumor tissue, taken after nivolumab (anti-PD-1) treatment. Every receptor here comes from a person between 40 and 85 years old with oral cavity squamous cell carcinoma. Both conserved end residues are part of each CDR3. D genes are given only for firm matches. Clone sizes are given selectively: once, few, many, or a class where the clone is expanded.

V	size	D	length	J	DNA	CDR3
TRBV18	many	TRBD2	14	TRBJ2-1	TGTGCCAGCCTCAGCGGGGGCCAATACAATGAGCAGTTCTTC	CASLSGGQYNEQFF
TRBV6-5	many	.	16	TRBJ2-6	TGTGCCAGCAGTTACTCGGACGGCTCTGGGGCCAACGTCCTGACTTTC	CASSYSDGSGANVLTF
TRBV5-4	.	.	14	TRBJ2-1	TGTGCCAGCAGCCTGGGTGGACAGACAAATGAGCAGTTCTTC	CASSLGGQTNEQFF
TRBV7-2	few	TRBD1	13	TRBJ2-1	TGTGCCAGCAGTTCGACAGGGGACAATGAGCAGTTCTTC	CASSSTGDNEQFF
TRBV30	.	.	13	TRBJ2-2	TGTGCCTGGAGGCGGACTCTGAACGGGGAGCTGTTTTTT	CAWRRTLNGELFF
TRBV5-4	.	.	14	TRBJ1-2	TGTGCCAGCAGCCCCTCCCAGCTTAACTATGGCTACACCTTC	CASSPSQLNYGYTF
TRBV5-1	.	.	15	TRBJ2-2	TGCGCCAGCAGCCCTTTCCAACAGGACACCGGGGAGCTGTTTTTT	CASSPFQQDTGELFF
TRBV30	few	.	14	TRBJ1-1	TGTGCCTCTAAGGACAGCCTGCCGAACACTGAAGCTTTCTTT	CASKDSLPNTEAFF
TRBV19	.	.	14	TRBJ1-5	TGTGCCAGTAGTATCCCAGGATCTCTTCAGCCCCAGCATTTT	CASSIPGSLQPQHF
TRBV7-8	.	.	14	TRBJ1-4	TGTGCCAGCAGCTTAGGGTGGACTAATGAAAAACTGTTTTTT	CASSLGWTNEKLFF
TRBV19	.	.	13	TRBJ1-2	TGTGCCAGTAGTATCACAGGTCCCTATGGCTACACCTTC	CASSITGPYGYTF
TRBV11-2	once	.	15	TRBJ2-2	TGTGCCAGCAGCCTGACAGGCCGCGGTACCGGGGAGCTGTTTTTT	CASSLTGRGTGELFF
TRBV19	many	TRBD1	14	TRBJ1-5	TGTGCCAGTAGTACCCGACAGGGGGGGAGGCCCCAGCATTTT	CASSTRQGGRPQHF
TRBV6-1	.	.	14	TRBJ1-5	TGTGCCAGCAGTGGGGAATGGGGCAATCAGCCCCAGCATTTT	CASSGEWGNQPQHF
TRBV11-2	.	.	14	TRBJ1-3	TGTGCCAGCAGCTTTGGCAGCTCTGGAAACACCATATATTTT	CASSFGSSGNTIYF
TRBV11-2	.	.	14	TRBJ2-7	TGTGCCAGCAGCTCCTCCCTAGGCATCTACGAGCAGTACTTC	CASSSSLGIYEQYF
TRBV6-5	.	.	14	TRBJ1-4	TGTGCCAGCAGTTACGGGGGGATTAATGAAAAACTGTTTTTT	CASSYGGINEKLFF
TRBV7-7	.	.	15	TRBJ2-5	TGTGCCAGCAGCTTAGATCAGGGGGGCCAAGAGACCCAGTACTTC	CASSLDQGGQETQYF
TRBV19	.	TRBD1	14	TRBJ1-1	TGTGCCAGTAGTATAAACAGGGGGCAGGGTGAAGCTTTCTTT	CASSINRGQGEAFF
TRBV18	few	TRBD1	15	TRBJ1-6	TGTGCCAGCTCACCAGGGACAGGGAAAAGTTCACCCCTCCACTTT	CASSPGTGKSSPLHF
TRBV18	few	TRBD1	16	TRBJ2-3	TGTGCCAGCCAACCCTCCGAAGGGGGCTTTCAAGATACGCAGTATTTT	CASQPSEGGFQDTQYF
TRBV4-1	many	.	15	TRBJ1-3	TGCGCCAGCAGCCTTCGCGGTAGCTCTGGAAACACCATATATTTT	CASSLRGSSGNTIYF
TRBV2	.	TRBD1	14	TRBJ1-2	TGTGCCAGCAGAACCGGGACAGGGGAGGGAGGCTACACCTTC	CASRTGTGEGGYTF
TRBV4-3	.	.	17	TRBJ1-6	TGCGCCAGCAGCCAAGATTTCCCGGAACGTATGGGTTCACCCCTCCACTTT	CASSQDFPERMGSPLHF
TRBV6-1	.	.	16	TRBJ2-3	TGTGCCAGCAGTGAAGAGGGCACGGGATTCGGGGATACGCAGTATTTT	CASSEEGTGFGDTQYF
TRBV5-6	.	.	12	TRBJ2-1	TGTGCCAGCAGCTTAATGCGGCATGAGCAGTTCTTC	CASSLMRHEQFF
TRBV2	.	.	15	TRBJ1-5	TGTGCCAGCAGTGAACCCGGGTTTTGGGATCAGCCCCAGCATTTT	CASSEPGFWDQPQHF
TRBV10-1	.	.	13	TRBJ1-5	TGCGCCAGCAGTGAAGACAGAAATCAGCCCCAGCATTTT	CASSEDRNQPQHF
TRBV6-1	.	.	12	TRBJ1-4	TGTGCCAGCAGTGGAACAGGGCGAACTCCGTTTTTT	CASSGTGRTPFF
TRBV6-5	few	.	13	TRBJ2-7	TGTGCCAGCAGGGGGACGGCTACCTACGAGCAGTACTTC	CASRGTATYEQYF
TRBV6-4	.	.	16	TRBJ2-2	TGTGCCAGCAGTGAAAAGAGGGTATGGCACACCGGGGAGCTGTTTTTT	CASSEKRVWHTGELFF
TRBV7-3	few	TRBD1	14	TRBJ2-7	TGTGCCAGCAGCTTGACGGGACAGGGGACAGACCAGTACTTC	CASSLTGQGTDQYF
TRBV30	few	TRBD1	16	TRBJ2-2	TGTGCCTGGAGTGTAGAATTGGCAGGGGGCCTCGGGGAGCTGTTTTTT	CAWSVELAGGLGELFF
TRBV7-2	.	.	16	TRBJ2-5	TGTGCCAGCAGCATGCCCGGGGCAGGGGTTATAGAGACCCAGTACTTC	CASSMPGAGVIETQYF
TRBV4-3	few	.	14	TRBJ2-7	TGCGCCAGCAGCCAAGGGGGGAACTCCTACGAGCAGTACTTC	CASSQGGNSYEQYF
TRBV19	medium-sized	.	14	TRBJ2-5	TGTGCCAGTAGTATAGCGGGAGACGGGGAGACCCAGTACTTC	CASSIAGDGETQYF
TRBV5-1	few	.	12	TRBJ1-2	TGCGCCAGCAGCTTGGACGGAGTCGGCTACACCTTC	CASSLDGVGYTF
TRBV5-1	.	.	16	TRBJ2-6	TGCGCCAGCAGCTTGGCTACTATCTCTGGGGCCAACGTCCTGACTTTC	CASSLATISGANVLTF
TRBV7-6	many	.	13	TRBJ1-1	TGTGCCAGCAGCTCCCTGCGGAACACTGAAGCTTTCTTT	CASSSLRNTEAFF
TRBV30	.	TRBD2	16	TRBJ2-5	TGTGCCTGGAGCCCAAGACTAGCGGGGGGAGGTGAGACCCAGTACTTC	CAWSPRLAGGGETQYF
TRBV11-2	few	.	18	TRBJ1-5	TGTGCCAGCAGCCCGGGAACATCGGGGGCCTCGGGCAATCAGCCCCAGCATTTT	CASSPGTSGASGNQPQHF
TRBV6-1	few	.	13	TRBJ2-7	TGTGCCAGCAGGTCCTCGGCTAGCCGCGAGCAGTACTTC	CASRSSASREQYF
TRBV5-1	few	.	16	TRBJ1-1	TGCGCCAGCAGCTTGGACGGGTTTGTGGTGAACACTGAAGCTTTCTTT	CASSLDGFVVNTEAFF
TRBV6-5	few	TRBD1	15	TRBJ1-4	TGTGCCAGCAGAGGACAGGGGGTCCTTAATGAAAAACTGTTTTTT	CASRGQGVLNEKLFF